Each of the 8 T cell receptor beta chains below was sequenced from the same sample in a study of blood T cell repertoires in COVID-19. TCRdb's table, derived via immunoSEQ multiplex PCR, lists solely in-frame clones and lacks some. Seen here are about 44,000 clones, about 89% observed once, and the top ten hold 15%. The sample consisted of peripheral blood. Receptors were obtained from a man aged 70 or older with active COVID-19.

J is TRBJ2-1 and V is TRBV12-3 or TRBV12-4, with 10 bases that match TRBD2. The CDR3 is made up of 12 amino acids. V lost 5 bases, J lost 9 bases, and 1 base stayed unmatched. The CDR3 region is CASSRLAGEQFF. The CDR3 region has the DNA TGTGCCAGCAGTCGACTAGCGGGTGAGCAGTTCTTC.

This clone appeared a few times. The chain employs TRBV7-8 and TRBJ2-7; TRBD1 matches at 9 bases. Germline-derived CDR1 and CDR2 are SGHVS and FQNEAQ. The CDR3 is 19 amino acids. Trimming removed 1 base from V and 5 bases from J; junction bases left unmatched: 18. CDR3 DNA: TGTGCCAGCAGCTTAGACCTGGGACAGGGCTTCGACCAAGTCGACGAGCAGTACTTC. This gives the protein CASSLDLGQGFDQVDEQYF.

The J gene is TRBJ2-5, the V gene TRBV11-1; no reliable D call. The CDR3 runs 11 residues. The V gene's germline CDR1 is SGHAT and CDR2 FQDESV (reference sequence). Trimming took off 5 bases at V and 5 bases at J, with 6 bases between the two ends. CDR3 nucleotide sequence: TGTGCCAGCAGCCCCGCGGAGACCCAGTACTTC. It codes for CASSPAETQYF.

V gene TRBV19 combines with J gene TRBJ2-2; D gene unclear. Looked up from germline, CDR1 is LNHDA and CDR2 is SQIVND (reference sequence). CDR3 length: 13 residues. The V gene lost 6 bases and the J gene lost 3 bases, with 8 bases spanning the gap. The CDR3 coding sequence is TGTGCCAGTAGCCCACAGCACACCGGGGAGCTGTTTTTT. It codes for CASSPQHTGELFF.

V usage is TRBV19 and J usage is TRBJ2-7; 9 bases are a match to TRBD1. V dropped 8 bases and J dropped 12; count of bases not matched to a gene: 2. The CDR3 sequence is 9 residues long. Per germline, CDR1 LNHDA and CDR2 SQIVND (reference sequence). CDR3 sequence: CASGQGPYF. The CDR3 DNA follows: TGTGCCAGTGGACAGGGGCCGTACTTC.

The chain has TRBV9 and TRBJ2-2; 7 bases match TRBD2. CDR1 and CDR2 from the germline V gene are SGDLS and YYNGEE. J gave up 4 bases and V 4 bases, and 4 bases lay outside the gene matches. This CDR3 contains 14 residues. CDR3 loop: CASSPRGSTGELFF. The CDR3, as DNA: TGTGCCAGCAGCCCGCGGGGGTCCACCGGGGAGCTGTTTTTT.

The chain has TRBV14 and TRBJ1-4, with 7 bases aligning to TRBD1. The length of the CDR3 is 14 residues. Germline-derived CDR1 and CDR2 are SGHDN and FVKESK. V lost 4 bases to trimming and J lost 5 bases; unmatched junction nucleotides: 4. CDR3 protein: CASSLGTENEKLFF. The CDR3 DNA sequence: TGTGCCAGCAGCCTAGGGACAGAAAATGAAAAACTGTTTTTT.

Written as DNA, the CDR3 is TGTGCCAGTAGTATAGGACAAGGCACCGCAAACTATGGCTACACCTTC. This gives the protein CASSIGQGTANYGYTF. This chain uses TRBV19 with TRBJ1-2; D is unclear. CDR1 LNHDA and CDR2 SQIVND come from the germline V gene (reference sequence). Trimming took 1 base from V and 2 from J, leaving 14 bases between them. CDR3 length: 16 residues.